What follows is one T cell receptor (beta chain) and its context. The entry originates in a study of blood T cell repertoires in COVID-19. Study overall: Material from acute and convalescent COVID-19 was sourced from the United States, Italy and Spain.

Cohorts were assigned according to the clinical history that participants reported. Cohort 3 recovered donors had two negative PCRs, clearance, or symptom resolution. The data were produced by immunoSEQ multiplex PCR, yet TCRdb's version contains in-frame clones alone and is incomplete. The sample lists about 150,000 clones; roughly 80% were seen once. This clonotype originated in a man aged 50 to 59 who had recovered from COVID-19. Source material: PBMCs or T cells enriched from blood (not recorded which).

In DNA, the CDR3 is TGCGCCAGCAGCCAATGGGGCTCACAAGAGACCCAGTACTTC. Its translation is CASSQWGSQETQYF. The chain is built from TRBV4-3 and TRBJ2-5; D is possibly TRBD1 (5 bases). CDR1 LGHNA and CDR2 YSLEER come from the germline V gene. The CDR3 runs to 14 residues. Trimming stripped 2 bases from V and 2 bases from J, with 9 bases between.